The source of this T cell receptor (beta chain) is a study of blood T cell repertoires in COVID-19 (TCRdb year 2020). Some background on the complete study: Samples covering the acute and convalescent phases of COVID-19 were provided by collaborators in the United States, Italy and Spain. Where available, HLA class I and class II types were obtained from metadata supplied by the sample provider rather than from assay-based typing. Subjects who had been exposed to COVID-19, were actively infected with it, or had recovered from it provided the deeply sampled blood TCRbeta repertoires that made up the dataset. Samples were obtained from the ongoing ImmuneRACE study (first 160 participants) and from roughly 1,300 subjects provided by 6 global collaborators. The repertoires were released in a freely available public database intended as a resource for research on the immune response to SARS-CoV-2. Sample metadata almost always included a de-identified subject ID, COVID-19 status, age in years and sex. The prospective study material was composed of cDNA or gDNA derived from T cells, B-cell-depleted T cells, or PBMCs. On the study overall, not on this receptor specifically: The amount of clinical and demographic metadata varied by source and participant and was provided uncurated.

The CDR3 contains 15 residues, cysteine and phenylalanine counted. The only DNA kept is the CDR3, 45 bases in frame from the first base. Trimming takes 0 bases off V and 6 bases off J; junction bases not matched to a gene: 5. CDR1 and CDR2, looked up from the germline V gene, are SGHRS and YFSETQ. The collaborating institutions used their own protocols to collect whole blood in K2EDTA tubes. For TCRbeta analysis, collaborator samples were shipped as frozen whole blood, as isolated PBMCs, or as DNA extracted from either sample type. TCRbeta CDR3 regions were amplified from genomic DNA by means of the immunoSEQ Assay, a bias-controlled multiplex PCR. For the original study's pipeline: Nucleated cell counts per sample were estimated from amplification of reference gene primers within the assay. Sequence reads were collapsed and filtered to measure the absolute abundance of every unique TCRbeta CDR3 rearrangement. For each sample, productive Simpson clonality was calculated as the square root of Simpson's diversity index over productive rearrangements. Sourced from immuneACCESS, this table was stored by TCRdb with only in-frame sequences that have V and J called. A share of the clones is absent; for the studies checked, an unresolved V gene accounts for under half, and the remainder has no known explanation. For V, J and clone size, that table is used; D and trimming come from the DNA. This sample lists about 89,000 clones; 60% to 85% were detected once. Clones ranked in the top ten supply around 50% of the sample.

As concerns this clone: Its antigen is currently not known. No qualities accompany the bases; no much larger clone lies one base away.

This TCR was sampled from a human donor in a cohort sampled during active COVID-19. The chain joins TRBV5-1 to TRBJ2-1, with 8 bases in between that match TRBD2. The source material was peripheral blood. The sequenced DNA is TGCGCCAGCAGCTTGGTAGCGGGAAAGGTCAATGAGCAGTTCTTC. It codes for CASSLVAGKVNEQFF.